This T cell receptor (beta chain) was observed in a study of blood T cell repertoires in COVID-19. Study background: Samples came from the United States, Italy and Spain, spanning acute and convalescent COVID-19. T cells, B-cell-depleted T cells, or PBMCs provided the cDNA or gDNA that served as material.

V lost 2 bases to trimming and J lost 6 bases; unmatched junction nucleotides: 7. The CDR3 consists of 16 residues. Germline CDR1 GTSNPN, CDR2 SVGIG (reference sequence). Source study methods: Estimation of nucleated cell counts relied on the amplification of reference gene primers. Assay: immunoSEQ multiplex PCR; the TCRdb copy retains only in-frame clones and omits some. V and J calls and clone size are those listed in that table; D and trimming were worked out from the DNA. Among some 40,000 clones listed, over 75% were seen once. Specimen: peripheral blood. The J gene is TRBJ2-2, the V gene TRBV30; 12 nucleotides match TRBD1. This sequence was found in a man aged 80 or over with active or convalescent COVID-19. CDR3 region: CAWSWFGTGGSGELFF. The DNA of the CDR3 is TGTGCCTGGAGTTGGTTTGGGACAGGGGGCTCCGGGGAGCTGTTTTTT.